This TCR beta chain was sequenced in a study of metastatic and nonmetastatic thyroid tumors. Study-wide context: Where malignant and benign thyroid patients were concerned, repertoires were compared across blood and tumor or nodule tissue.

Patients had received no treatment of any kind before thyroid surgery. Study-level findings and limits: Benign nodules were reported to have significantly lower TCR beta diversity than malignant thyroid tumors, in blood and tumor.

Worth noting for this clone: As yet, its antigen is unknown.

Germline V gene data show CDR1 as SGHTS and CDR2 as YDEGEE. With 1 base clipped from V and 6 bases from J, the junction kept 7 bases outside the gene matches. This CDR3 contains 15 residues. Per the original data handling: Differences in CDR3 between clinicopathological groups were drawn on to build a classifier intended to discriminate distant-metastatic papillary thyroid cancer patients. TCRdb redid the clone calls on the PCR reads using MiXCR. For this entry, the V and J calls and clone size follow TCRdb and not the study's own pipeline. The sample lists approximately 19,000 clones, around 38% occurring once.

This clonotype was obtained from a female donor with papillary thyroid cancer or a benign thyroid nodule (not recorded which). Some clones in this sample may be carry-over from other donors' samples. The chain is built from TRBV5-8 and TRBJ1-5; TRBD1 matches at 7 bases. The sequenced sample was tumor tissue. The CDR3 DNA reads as TGTGCCAGCAGCTTGTTTGAGGGGGCGAGTCAGCCCCAGCATTTT. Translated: CASSLFEGASQPQHF.